This TCR beta chain was identified in a study of PD-L1 blockade in urothelial cancer. The wider study: Blood samples contained a median about 150,000 T cells.

As for time point: pretreatment peripheral blood. Each PCR reaction had synthetic TCR analog templates spiked into it. Produced via immunoSEQ multiplex PCR; TCRdb's table is partial and in-frame only. The data contain 100,000 to 150,000 clones, about 81% of them seen just once; the ten biggest clones take up 3.2%. Germline V lookup: CDR1 MDHEN, CDR2 SYDVKM. Trimming removed 6 bases from V and 10 bases from J; junction bases left unmatched: 11. The CDR3 covers 13 residues. Study-wide results and caveats: TCR clonality was measured in pretreatment peripheral blood. Clonality below the median predicted better survival.

Of note for this clone: Its specificity is unknown.

This clonotype originated in a man between 45 and 60 years old with urothelial cancer. The V gene is TRBV28, the J gene TRBJ1-2, with 7 positions matching TRBD1. The source was PBMCs, collected around atezolizumab (anti-PD-L1) treatment. The CDR3 region is CASSPRQGGYYTF. The CDR3 DNA sequence: TGTGCCAGCAGCCCGAGACAGGGAGGATACTACACCTTC.